This record looks at one T cell receptor (beta chain) sequence and its context. Measured with immunoSEQ multiplex PCR; TCRdb has only the in-frame clones, and not every one. This table holds 70,000 or so clones, around 90% found once. The length of the CDR3 is 11 residues. Germline values: CDR1 SGHAT, CDR2 FQNNGV. Deletions cut 1 base from V and 7 bases from J, with 3 bases between. The sample belongs to a study of T cell changes during pregnancy in multiple sclerosis. The source material was peripheral blood, sampled in the third trimester of pregnancy. The TCR originated in a female donor with multiple sclerosis, enrolled in a pregnancy study. This chain links TRBV11-2 with TRBJ2-3, with D hard to call. The CDR3 region is CASSLANTQYF. The DNA for the CDR3 is TGTGCCAGCAGCTTAGCAAATACGCAGTATTTT.